A selection of T cell receptor beta chains follows, all from one sample in a study of T-cell memory formation after mild COVID-19. TCRdb processed the 5' RACE reads anew with MiXCR; each CDR3 protein has one entry. The sample holds around 340,000 distinct CDR3 sequences; roughly 20% are singletons and the top ten take around 13%. Sequencing was performed on PBMCs or a T cell subset sorted from them (not recorded which). Receptors originate from an adult woman who had mild COVID-19 (a few samples of this study predate the infection). Cell type and time point are not known. Each CDR3 is given with its conserved first and last residue. The order of the fields is D gene, V gene, J gene, clone size, CDR3 DNA, CDR3 protein. D genes are given only for firm matches. Size is stated for part of the rows, as once, few or many counts, or as a class when the clone is expanded.

NA	TRBV4-2	TRBJ2-1	few	TGTGCCAGCAGGGGGGGCGGGGTCAGCTCCTACAATGAGCAGTTCTTC	CASRGGGVSSYNEQFF
TRBD1	TRBV18	TRBJ2-1	few	TGTGCCAGCTCCCCGGGACAGGGGGGCGATGAGCAGTTCTTC	CASSPGQGGDEQFF
TRBD2	TRBV20-1	TRBJ2-1	many	TGCAGTGCTAGTCCTCCCGGGACTAGCGGGGGGGCCAGGGACAATGAGCAGTTCTTC	CSASPPGTSGGARDNEQFF
NA	TRBV5-4	TRBJ2-1	NA	TGTGCCAGCAGCTTACGGGACCGAGAGCAGTTCTTC	CASSLRDREQFF
NA	TRBV20-1	TRBJ2-7	many	TGCAGTGCTAGAGATCTTTTCGGGTCGCCCGAAACCTACGAGCAGTACTTC	CSARDLFGSPETYEQYF
NA	TRBV7-2	TRBJ2-3	NA	TGTGCCAGCAGCCCGAGGGGCTACTTCACAGATACGCAGTATTTT	CASSPRGYFTDTQYF
NA	TRBV5-1	TRBJ2-5	NA	TGCGCCAGCAGTCCCGGAGGCAGGGGGGGAGAGACCCAGTACTTC	CASSPGGRGGETQYF
TRBD1	TRBV29-1	TRBJ2-7	few	TGCAGCGTTGCCCGGGACAGGGTCTACGAGCAGTACTTC	CSVARDRVYEQYF
TRBD1	TRBV9	TRBJ2-5	NA	TGTGCCAGCAGCGGCGGGGGACAGGGGGAAGAGACCCAGTACTTC	CASSGGGQGEETQYF
NA	TRBV11-2	TRBJ2-5	NA	TGTGCCAGCAGCTTCGGTGGGAGTGTAGAGACCCAGTACTTC	CASSFGGSVETQYF
TRBD2	TRBV20-1	TRBJ2-7	once	TGCAGTGCTAGACCAACTAGCGGGAGGCTCCACGAGCAGTACTTC	CSARPTSGRLHEQYF
NA	TRBV5-6	TRBJ2-5	many	TGTGCCAGCAGCCGATTGGAGACCCAGTACTTC	CASSRLETQYF
TRBD2	TRBV7-3	TRBJ2-7	few	TGTGCCAGCAGCTTAACCTCTAGCGGGAGTGCGTCCTACGAGCAGTACTTC	CASSLTSSGSASYEQYF
NA	TRBV5-1	TRBJ1-1	NA	TGCGCCAGCAGCTTGGTCGGGGCTTACACTGAAGCTTTCTTT	CASSLVGAYTEAFF
NA	TRBV3-1	TRBJ2-5	NA	TGTGCCAGCAGCCGCCAGTGGGGGTTGGGGGAGACCCAGTACTTC	CASSRQWGLGETQYF
NA	TRBV7-3	TRBJ1-2	few	TGTGCCAGCAGCGCGCTTGCGGGGGAAGGTGGCTACACCTTC	CASSALAGEGGYTF
TRBD1	TRBV7-2	TRBJ1-5	few	TGTGCCAGCAGCTTAGCCGGACAGGGCACTAATCAGCCCCAGCATTTT	CASSLAGQGTNQPQHF
NA	TRBV7-6	TRBJ1-1	few	TGTGCCAGCAGCAAGGGGGTAGTCGCCCGTCGTTCTTTTCGCACTGAAGCTTTCTTT	CASSKGVVARRSFRTEAFF